This T cell receptor beta chain was sequenced in a study of T cell clonality in common variable immunodeficiency. General study points: In common variable immunodeficiency, TCR beta chains reportedly carried fewer deletions and N-nucleotide insertions.

The CDR3 spans 14 residues. V was clipped by 4 bases and J by 3 bases; unmatched bases: 7. Germline V gene data show CDR1 as SQVTM and CDR2 as ANQGSEA. This clone was seen many times. As yet, its antigen is unknown. The read ends 3 residues early relative to the CDR3; the germline J gene fills the gap. TCRdb's table, derived via immunoSEQ multiplex PCR, lists solely in-frame clones and lacks some. The sample yields fewer than 70,000 clones, without any singletons. Sequencing input: peripheral blood mononuclear cells. The genes are TRBV29-1 and TRBJ2-7; 9 bases match TRBD2. The receptor was isolated from a person aged 18-69 years in good health. The CDR3 protein is CSVGVAGVFYEQYF. Partial CDR3 DNA: TGCAGCGTTGGGGTAGCGGGAGTGTTCTACGAG.